This is a list of T cell receptor beta chains from one sample in a study of CD4 T cells in relation to SARS-CoV-2 and coronaviruses. Clones were sequenced by immunoSEQ multiplex PCR, and TCRdb holds only the in-frame ones, with some missing. The repertoire holds some 44,000 clones, with approximately 80% as singletons. No antigen has been identified for these receptors. Material for sequencing was naive CD4+ T cells from PBMCs, cultured in vitro. Receptors originate from an adult with COVID-19. Both conserved end residues are part of each CDR3. Each record gives: clone size, V gene, D gene, J gene, CDR3 DNA, CDR3 protein. The D gene is left open where the match is weak. The size of a clone is reported for some rows only, either as once, few or many, or as a class for expanded clones.

.,TRBV9,.,TRBJ1-6,TGTGCCAGCAGCGTAGGATCTCCATCCTCCGGGCATAATTCACCCCTCCACTTT,CASSVGSPSSGHNSPLHF
.,TRBV6-6,.,TRBJ1-2,TGTGCCAGCAGTCGAGGGCAACAAGGGGCGAGATGGAATGGCTACACCTTC,CASSRGQQGARWNGYTF
.,TRBV5-1,TRBD2,TRBJ2-3,TGCGCCAGCACCCGACTAGCGGGAGAAGATACGCAGTATTTT,CASTRLAGEDTQYF
.,TRBV4-2,.,TRBJ2-7,TGTGCCAGCAGCGGAAGCAGCGGTCCCTACGAGCAGTACTTC,CASSGSSGPYEQYF
.,TRBV28,.,TRBJ1-4,TGTGCCAGCAGTTTGACTAGCGATGAAAAACTGTTTTTT,CASSLTSDEKLFF
.,TRBV28,.,TRBJ2-3,TGTGCCAGCAGCCCTAGCTCCCGGGACCCAAGGGCCTACACAGATACGCGGTATTTT,CASSPSSRDPRAYTDTRYF
.,TRBV5-6,.,TRBJ1-2,TGTGCCAGCAGCCGGGGGGGCCCCTATGGCTACACCTTC,CASSRGGPYGYTF
.,TRBV15,.,TRBJ2-1,TGTGCCACCAGCAGAGACGGGCCCTACAATGAGCAGTTCTTC,CATSRDGPYNEQFF
.,TRBV4-2,TRBD2,TRBJ2-7,TGTGCCAGCAGCCAAGGTACGGGACTAGCGGGAGTCGAGCAGTACTTC,CASSQGTGLAGVEQYF
.,TRBV15,TRBD2,TRBJ2-7,TGTGCCACCAGCAGAGATACTAGCGGGGGATACGAGCAGTACTTC,CATSRDTSGGYEQYF
.,TRBV3-1/TRBV3-2,.,TRBJ1-2,TGTGCCAGCAGCCAAGATTACGGAAGCTATGGCTACACCTTC,CASSQDYGSYGYTF
.,TRBV9,TRBD2,TRBJ2-3,TGTGCCAGCAGCGTAGACGGGGGGTCCACAGATACGCAGTATTTT,CASSVDGGSTDTQYF
.,TRBV28,.,TRBJ2-5,TGTGCCAGCAGTTTAAACACAATCGGGGAGACCCAGTACTTC,CASSLNTIGETQYF
.,TRBV6-6,.,TRBJ2-2,TGTGCCAGCAGTTATCGGGGCGCGAACACCGGGGAGCTGTTTTTT,CASSYRGANTGELFF
once,TRBV28,TRBD1,TRBJ2-7,TGTGCCAGCAGTTCAGGACAGGGGGCAACCGACGAGCAGTACTTC,CASSSGQGATDEQYF
.,TRBV28,.,TRBJ1-5,TGTGCCAGCGGTCAGGGTTGGAGCAATCAGCCCCAGCATTTT,CASGQGWSNQPQHF
.,TRBV2,TRBD1,TRBJ2-2,TGTGCCAGCAGTAGCCAGGGGGCGAACACCGGGGAGCTGTTTTTT,CASSSQGANTGELFF
.,TRBV7-3,TRBD2,TRBJ2-2,TGTGCCAGCGCTAGCGGGAATGGGGAGCTGTTTTTT,CASASGNGELFF
.,TRBV5-1,TRBD2,TRBJ2-3,TGCGCCAGCAGCCCGACTAGCCCTAGCACAGATACGCAGTATTTT,CASSPTSPSTDTQYF
.,TRBV4-2,.,TRBJ2-7,TGTGCCAGCAGCCCAGAAGGACCCTACGAGCAGTACTTC,CASSPEGPYEQYF
.,TRBV19,TRBD2,TRBJ2-3,TGTGCCAGTAGTAAGATAGCGGGAGGGTTGTCAGATACGCAGTATTTT,CASSKIAGGLSDTQYF
.,TRBV18,.,TRBJ2-3,TGTGCCAGCTCACCGCCTACCAGCTCACCACTAAGTTCAGATACGCAGTATTTT,CASSPPTSSPLSSDTQYF
.,TRBV6-5,TRBD1,TRBJ2-7,TGTGCCAGCAGGGGAGGACAGGGGGTCGCCGAGCAGTACTTC,CASRGGQGVAEQYF
.,TRBV7-9,TRBD1,TRBJ2-3,TGTGCCAGCACGACAGGGCCTAACACAGATACGCAGTATTTT,CASTTGPNTDTQYF
.,TRBV18,.,TRBJ1-2,TGTGCCAGCTCACCGGGGGGGTCTAACTATGGCTACACCTTC,CASSPGGSNYGYTF
.,TRBV3-1/TRBV3-2,TRBD1,TRBJ2-7,TGTGCCAGCAGCTATCAGGGGGCGACCCACGAGCAGTACTTC,CASSYQGATHEQYF
few,TRBV24-1,TRBD2,TRBJ2-3,TGTGCCACCGGGGTGGGCGGGAGCGTCCCTACGCAGTATTTT,CATGVGGSVPTQYF
.,TRBV7-3,.,TRBJ2-7,TGTGCCAGCAGCTTTGGGTCTAACTACGAGCAGTACTTC,CASSFGSNYEQYF
.,TRBV7-9,TRBD2,TRBJ2-7,TGTGCCAGCAGCTCGGGACTAGCGGTCCGCACAGTGGGTTACGAGCAGTACTTC,CASSSGLAVRTVGYEQYF
few,TRBV5-4,TRBD2,TRBJ2-2,TGTGCCAGCAGCCTGGGGGGAGCGGGAGGGCCCTCGCACGGGGAGCTGTTTTTT,CASSLGGAGGPSHGELFF
.,TRBV4-3,TRBD2,TRBJ2-1,TGCGCCAGCAGCCAGGATAGCGGGAGAGGGGGGAATGAGCAGTTCTTC,CASSQDSGRGGNEQFF
.,TRBV19,.,TRBJ1-3,TGTGCCAGTAGTACCAACTCTGGAAACACCATATATTTT,CASSTNSGNTIYF
.,TRBV10-3,.,TRBJ2-5,TGTGCCATCAGGGGCGCACAACAACAAGAGACCCAGTACTTC,CAIRGAQQQETQYF
.,TRBV7-9,TRBD1,TRBJ1-1,TGTGCCAGCAGCTTTGACAGGGTGAAGACTGAAGCTTTCTTT,CASSFDRVKTEAFF
.,TRBV18,TRBD2,TRBJ2-1,TGTGCCAGCTCACCACTAAATCCCCTAGCGGGAGCTTACAATGAGCAGTTCTTC,CASSPLNPLAGAYNEQFF
.,TRBV2,.,TRBJ1-4,TGTGCCAGCACCCCGAGTTGGGTGAAGAATGAAAAACTGTTTTTT,CASTPSWVKNEKLFF
.,TRBV5-1,.,TRBJ1-2,TGCGCCAGCAGTCCTACCGACCAAAACTATGGCTACACCTTC,CASSPTDQNYGYTF
.,TRBV3-1/TRBV3-2,.,TRBJ2-5,TGTGCCAGCAGCCCGTTGAGGGGAGAGACCCAGTACTTC,CASSPLRGETQYF
.,TRBV19,.,TRBJ1-1,TGTGCCAGTATTATGATGACAGGAGGAAACACTGAAGCTTTCTTT,CASIMMTGGNTEAFF
few,TRBV30,.,TRBJ1-5,TGTGCCTGGAATCTCGGAGGGTACAATCAGCCCCAGCATTTT,CAWNLGGYNQPQHF
.,TRBV10-3,.,TRBJ1-3,TGTGCCATCAGTGAGTCGGCATCCTCTGGAAACACCATATATTTT,CAISESASSGNTIYF
.,TRBV5-1,.,TRBJ2-2,TGCGCCAGCAGCTTCGTGGAAGTCACCGGGGAGCTGTTTTTT,CASSFVEVTGELFF
.,TRBV5-8,.,TRBJ2-2,TGTGCCAGCGGAGAGGCGAACACCGGGGAGCTGTTTTTT,CASGEANTGELFF
.,TRBV5-6,.,TRBJ1-5,TGTGCCAGCAGCTTGGCCAAGGGTGGAAGACAGCCCCAGCATTTT,CASSLAKGGRQPQHF
once,TRBV24-1,.,TRBJ2-3,TGTGCCACCCGACCTAGACAGGCTCTAAACACAGATACGCAGTATTTT,CATRPRQALNTDTQYF
.,TRBV7-3,.,TRBJ2-1,TGTGCCAGCAGCTCCACAAGGGGTTCAAACAATGAGCAGTTCTTC,CASSSTRGSNNEQFF
.,TRBV9,.,TRBJ2-3,TGTGCCAGCAGCGTAGGGACTACCACAGATACGCAGTATTTT,CASSVGTTTDTQYF
.,TRBV4-2,TRBD1,TRBJ2-3,TGTGCCAGCACCGAATGGACAGGGGCCACAGATACGCAGTATTTT,CASTEWTGATDTQYF